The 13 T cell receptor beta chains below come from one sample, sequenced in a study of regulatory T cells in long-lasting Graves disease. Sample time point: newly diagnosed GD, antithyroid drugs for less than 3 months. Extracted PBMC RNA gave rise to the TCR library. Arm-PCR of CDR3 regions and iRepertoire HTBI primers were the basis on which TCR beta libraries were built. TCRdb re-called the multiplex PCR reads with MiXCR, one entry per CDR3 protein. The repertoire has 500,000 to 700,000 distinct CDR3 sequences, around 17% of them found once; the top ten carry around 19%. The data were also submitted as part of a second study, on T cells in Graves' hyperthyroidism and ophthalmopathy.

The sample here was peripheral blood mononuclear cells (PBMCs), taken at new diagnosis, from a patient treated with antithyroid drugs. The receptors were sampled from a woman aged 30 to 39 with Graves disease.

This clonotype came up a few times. The CDR3 DNA reads as TGCAGTGCTAGAAGGGGACGAGGCTCCTACAATGAGCAGTTCTTC. This translates into CSARRGRGSYNEQFF. The chain couples TRBV20-1 to TRBJ2-1; D tentatively fits TRBD1 or TRBD2 (5 bases each). This CDR3 spans 15 amino acids. Trimming removed 2 bases at V and 0 bases at J, with 11 bases between. The germline gives CDR1 DFQATT, CDR2 SNEGSKA (reference sequence).

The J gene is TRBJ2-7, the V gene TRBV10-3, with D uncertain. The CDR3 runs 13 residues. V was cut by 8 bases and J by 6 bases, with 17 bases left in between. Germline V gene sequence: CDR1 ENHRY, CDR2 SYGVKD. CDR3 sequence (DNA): TGTGCCATCGCTTTCAACCTGCTCGGCGAGCAGTACTTC. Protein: CAIAFNLLGEQYF.

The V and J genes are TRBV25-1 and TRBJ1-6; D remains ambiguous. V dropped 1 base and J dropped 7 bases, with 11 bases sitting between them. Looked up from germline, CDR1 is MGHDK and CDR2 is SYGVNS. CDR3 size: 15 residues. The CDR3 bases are TGTGCCAGCAGTGAATCAGTCTACCACAATTCACCCCTCCACTTT. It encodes CASSESVYHNSPLHF.

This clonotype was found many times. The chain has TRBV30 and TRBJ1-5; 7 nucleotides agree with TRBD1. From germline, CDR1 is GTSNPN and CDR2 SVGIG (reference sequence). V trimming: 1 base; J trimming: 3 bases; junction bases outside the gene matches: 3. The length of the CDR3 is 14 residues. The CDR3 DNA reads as TGTGCCTGGAGTGGAGGACAGGTCAATCAGCCCCAGCATTTT. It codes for CAWSGGQVNQPQHF.

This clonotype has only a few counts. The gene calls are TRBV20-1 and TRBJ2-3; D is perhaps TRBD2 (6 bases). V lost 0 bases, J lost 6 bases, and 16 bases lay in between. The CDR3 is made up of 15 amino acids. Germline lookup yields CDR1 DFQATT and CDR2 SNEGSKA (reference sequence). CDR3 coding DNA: TGCAGTGCTAGAGATGCTAGCGAAAGTCCGGATACGCAGTATTTT. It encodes CSARDASESPDTQYF.

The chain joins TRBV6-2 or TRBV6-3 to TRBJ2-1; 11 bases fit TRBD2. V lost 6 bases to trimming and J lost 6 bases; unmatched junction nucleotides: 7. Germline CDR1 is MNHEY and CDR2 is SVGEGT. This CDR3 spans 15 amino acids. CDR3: CASRLLAGATNEQFF. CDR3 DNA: TGTGCCAGCAGGTTACTAGCGGGAGCGACCAATGAGCAGTTCTTC.

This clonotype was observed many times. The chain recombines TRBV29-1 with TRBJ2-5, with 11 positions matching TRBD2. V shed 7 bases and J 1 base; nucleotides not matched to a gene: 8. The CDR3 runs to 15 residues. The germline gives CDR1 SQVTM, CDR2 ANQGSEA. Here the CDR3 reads CSARKGLAAQETQYF. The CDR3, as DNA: TGCAGCGCCCGGAAGGGACTAGCGGCCCAAGAGACCCAGTACTTC.

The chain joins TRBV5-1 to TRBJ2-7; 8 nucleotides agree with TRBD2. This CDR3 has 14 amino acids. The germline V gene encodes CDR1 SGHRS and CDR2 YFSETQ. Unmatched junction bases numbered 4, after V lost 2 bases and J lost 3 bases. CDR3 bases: TGCGCCAGCAGCTTCCCAACTAGCGGCTACGAGCAGTACTTC. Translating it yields CASSFPTSGYEQYF.

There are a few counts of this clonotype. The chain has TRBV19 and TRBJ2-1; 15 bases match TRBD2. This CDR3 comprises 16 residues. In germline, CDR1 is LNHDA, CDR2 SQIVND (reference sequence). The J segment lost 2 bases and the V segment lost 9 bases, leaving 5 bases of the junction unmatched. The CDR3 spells CASRTSGRAAYNEQFF. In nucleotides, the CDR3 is TGTGCCAGCAGGACTAGCGGGAGGGCGGCCTACAATGAGCAGTTCTTC.

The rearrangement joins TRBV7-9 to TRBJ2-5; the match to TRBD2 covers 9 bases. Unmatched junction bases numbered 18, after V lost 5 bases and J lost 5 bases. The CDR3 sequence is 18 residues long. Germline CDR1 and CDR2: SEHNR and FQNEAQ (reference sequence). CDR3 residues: CASSQERGREGPGETQYF. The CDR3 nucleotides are TGTGCCAGCAGCCAAGAACGAGGGCGGGAGGGCCCGGGGGAGACCCAGTACTTC.

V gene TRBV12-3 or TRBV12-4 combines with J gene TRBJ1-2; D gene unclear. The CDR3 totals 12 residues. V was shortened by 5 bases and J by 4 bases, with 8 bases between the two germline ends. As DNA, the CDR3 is TGTGCCAGCAGTCGGTACCCCTATGGCTACACCTTC. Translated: CASSRYPYGYTF.

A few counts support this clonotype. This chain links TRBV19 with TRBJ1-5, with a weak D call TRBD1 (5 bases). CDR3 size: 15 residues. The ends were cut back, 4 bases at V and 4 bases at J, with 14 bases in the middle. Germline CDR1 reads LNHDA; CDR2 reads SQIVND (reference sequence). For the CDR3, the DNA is TGTGCCAGTAGTACCCTAACCGGGGGGAATCAGCCCCAGCATTTT. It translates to CASSTLTGGNQPQHF.

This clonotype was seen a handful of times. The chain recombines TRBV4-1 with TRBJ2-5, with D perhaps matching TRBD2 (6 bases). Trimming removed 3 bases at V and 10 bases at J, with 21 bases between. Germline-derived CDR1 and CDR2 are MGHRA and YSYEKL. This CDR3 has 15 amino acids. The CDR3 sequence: CASSQAQGVPGVQYF. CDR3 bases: TGCGCCAGCAGCCAGGCCCAGGGAGTACCGGGGGTCCAGTACTTC.